This entry features one TCR beta chain sequence. The target antigen is unknown. The data derive from a study of cytomegalovirus exposure and HLA in healthy donors. General observations from the study: Altogether, 164 TCR beta chains were recorded as cytomegalovirus-associated. Most TCR sequences showed up rarely, but some public TCRs showed up in many donors.

The CDR3 sequence is 16 residues long. Germline V lookup: CDR1 LGHNA, CDR2 YSLEER. J gave up 3 bases and V 0 bases, and 5 bases lay outside the gene matches. The method was immunoSEQ multiplex PCR; TCRdb's version includes in-frame clones alone and lacks a portion of them. The sample lists about 110,000 clones, approximately 91% occurring once. Sequences were obtained from PBMCs. This chain uses TRBV4-3 with TRBJ2-7; 10 positions match TRBD1. This receptor was taken from a woman younger than 30 in good health and CMV-seronegative. CDR3: CASSQEGGQGIYEQYF. The CDR3 DNA is TGCGCCAGCAGCCAAGAGGGGGGACAGGGGATCTACGAGCAGTACTTC.